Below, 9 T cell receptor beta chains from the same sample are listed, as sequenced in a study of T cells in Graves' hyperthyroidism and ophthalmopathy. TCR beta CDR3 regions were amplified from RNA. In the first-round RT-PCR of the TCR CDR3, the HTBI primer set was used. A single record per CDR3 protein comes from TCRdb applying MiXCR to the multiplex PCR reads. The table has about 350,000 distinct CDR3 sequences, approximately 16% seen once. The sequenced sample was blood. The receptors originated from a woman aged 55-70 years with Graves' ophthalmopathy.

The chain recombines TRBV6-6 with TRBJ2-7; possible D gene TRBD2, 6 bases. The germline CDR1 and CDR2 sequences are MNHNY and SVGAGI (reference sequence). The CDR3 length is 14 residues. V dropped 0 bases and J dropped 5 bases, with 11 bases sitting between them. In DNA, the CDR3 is TGTGCCAGCAGTTACTCGCCCCTAGCGAACGAGCAGTACTTC. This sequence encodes CASSYSPLANEQYF.

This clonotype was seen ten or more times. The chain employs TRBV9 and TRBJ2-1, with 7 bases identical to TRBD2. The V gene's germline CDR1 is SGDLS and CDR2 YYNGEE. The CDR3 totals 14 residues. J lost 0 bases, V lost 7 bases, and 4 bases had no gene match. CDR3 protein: CASGAGVSYNEQFF. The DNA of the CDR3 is TGTGCCAGCGGGGCGGGAGTCTCCTACAATGAGCAGTTCTTC.

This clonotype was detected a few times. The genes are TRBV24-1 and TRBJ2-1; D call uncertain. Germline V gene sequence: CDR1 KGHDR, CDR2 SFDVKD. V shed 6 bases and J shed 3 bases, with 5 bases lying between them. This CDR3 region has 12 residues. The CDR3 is CATSLGYNEQFF. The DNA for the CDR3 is TGTGCCACCAGTCTGGGCTACAATGAGCAGTTCTTC.

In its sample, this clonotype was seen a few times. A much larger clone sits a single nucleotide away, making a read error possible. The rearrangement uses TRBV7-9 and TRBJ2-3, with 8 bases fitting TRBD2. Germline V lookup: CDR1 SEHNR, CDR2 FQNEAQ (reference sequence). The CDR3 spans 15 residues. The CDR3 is CAGSHRGGSTDTQYF. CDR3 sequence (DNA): TGTGCCGGCAGCCACCGCGGGGGGAGCACAGATACGCAGTATTTT.

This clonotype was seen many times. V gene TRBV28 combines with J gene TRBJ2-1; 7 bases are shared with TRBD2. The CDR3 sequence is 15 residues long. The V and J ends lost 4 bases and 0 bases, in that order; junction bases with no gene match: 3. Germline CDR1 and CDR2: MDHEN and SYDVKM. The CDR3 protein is CASSSLADSYNEQFF. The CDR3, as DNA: TGTGCCAGCAGTTCCCTAGCGGACTCCTACAATGAGCAGTTCTTC.

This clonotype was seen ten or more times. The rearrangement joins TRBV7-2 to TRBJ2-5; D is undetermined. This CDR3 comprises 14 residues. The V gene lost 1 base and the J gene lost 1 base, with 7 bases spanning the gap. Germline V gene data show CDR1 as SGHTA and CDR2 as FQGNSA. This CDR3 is CASSLEVGQETQYF. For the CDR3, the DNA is TGTGCCAGCAGCTTAGAGGTGGGCCAAGAGACCCAGTACTTC.

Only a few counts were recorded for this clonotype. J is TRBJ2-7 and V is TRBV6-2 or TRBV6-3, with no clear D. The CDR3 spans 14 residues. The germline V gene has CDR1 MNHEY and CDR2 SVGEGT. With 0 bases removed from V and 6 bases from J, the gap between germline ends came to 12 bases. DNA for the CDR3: TGTGCCAGCAGTTACTCGAGAGCGTCAGGCGAGCAGTACTTC. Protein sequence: CASSYSRASGEQYF.

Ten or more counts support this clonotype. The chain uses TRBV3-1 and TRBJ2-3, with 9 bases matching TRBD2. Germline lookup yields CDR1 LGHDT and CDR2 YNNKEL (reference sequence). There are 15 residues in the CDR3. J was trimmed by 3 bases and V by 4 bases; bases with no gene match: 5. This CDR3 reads CASSLSGSRTDTQYF. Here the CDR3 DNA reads TGTGCCAGCAGCCTTAGCGGGAGCAGGACAGATACGCAGTATTTT.

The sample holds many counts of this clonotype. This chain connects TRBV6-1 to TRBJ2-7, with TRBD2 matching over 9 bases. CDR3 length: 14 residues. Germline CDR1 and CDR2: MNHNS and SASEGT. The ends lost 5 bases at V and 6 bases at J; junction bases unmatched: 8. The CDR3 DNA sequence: TGTGCCAGCAGTCGCGCGGGGGGGGGTTCCGAGCAGTACTTC. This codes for CASSRAGGGSEQYF.